Presented here are 10 T cell receptor beta chains from one specimen sequenced in a study of blood T cell repertoires in COVID-19. Sequencing was performed with immunoSEQ multiplex PCR; in TCRdb, only in-frame clones are kept and a portion is missing. The sample carries approximately 200,000 clones, 84% recorded once. Sequencing used PBMCs or T cells enriched from blood (not recorded which). The receptor source for this set is a man between 60 and 75 years old who had recovered from COVID-19.

V usage is TRBV4-3 and J usage is TRBJ2-7; the match to TRBD1 covers 8 bases. Germline CDR1 reads LGHNA; CDR2 reads YSLEER. V shed 4 bases, J shed 7 bases, and the junction held 6 bases outside the gene matches. The CDR3 has 13 residues. CDR3 residues: CASSRDRTTEQYF. The CDR3 bases are TGCGCCAGCAGCCGGGACAGGACAACAGAGCAGTACTTC.

This clone was counted only a few times. The chain links TRBV15 to TRBJ1-5; a weak D match, TRBD1 (5 bases). Per germline, CDR1 LNHNV and CDR2 YYDKDF (reference sequence). This CDR3 has 13 amino acids. V lost 0 bases and J lost 7, with 7 bases in between. The CDR3 region is CATSRDRVQPQHF. In DNA form, the CDR3 reads TGTGCCACCAGCAGAGACAGGGTGCAGCCCCAGCATTTT.

In this sample, this clone turned up once. This chain connects TRBV10-3 to TRBJ1-2; perhaps TRBD1 as D (6 bases). V was pared by 8 bases and J by 6 bases, with 16 bases between. The CDR3 is 13 amino acids. Germline CDR1 and CDR2: ENHRY and SYGVKD. CDR3 nucleotides: TGTGCCATCTCGGGGGGGGCGTCCCATGGCTACACCTTC. Translated: CAISGGASHGYTF.

The chain uses TRBV10-2 and TRBJ1-5; D is unclear. The CDR3 consists of 14 residues. Germline lookup yields CDR1 WSHSY and CDR2 SAAADI. With 3 bases removed from V and 7 bases from J, the gap between germline ends came to 13 bases. The CDR3 spells CASSDKGGLQPQHF. CDR3 bases: TGCGCCAGCAGTGACAAGGGAGGGTTGCAGCCCCAGCATTTT.

V gene TRBV4-2 combines with J gene TRBJ2-2; D might be TRBD2 (5 bases). Germline CDR1 is LGHNA and CDR2 is YNFKEQ. The CDR3 totals 17 residues. V was pared by 2 bases and J by 2 bases, with 15 bases between. This CDR3 reads CASSQFSTGGNTGELFF. In DNA, the CDR3 is TGTGCCAGCAGCCAATTCAGCACCGGAGGCAACACCGGGGAGCTGTTTTTT.

V and J are TRBV7-2 and TRBJ2-2; maybe TRBD1 (6 bases). The CDR3 contains 13 residues. V lost 7 bases to trimming and J lost 4 bases, with 10 bases between them. Germline CDR1 and CDR2: SGHTA and FQGNSA. The DNA of the CDR3 is TGTGCCAGCACCCAGGGGTCCACCGGGGAGCTGTTTTTT. Translating gives CASTQGSTGELFF.

The V call is TRBV25-1, the J call TRBJ1-4; 7 bases are a match to TRBD1. There are 15 residues in the CDR3. The trim removed 3 bases at V and 7 bases at J, leaving 8 bases unmatched. Per germline, CDR1 MGHDK and CDR2 SYGVNS. CDR3 coding DNA: TGTGCCAGCAGTGATTGGGGGGCAGGGGGTGAAAAACTGTTTTTT. Amino acids: CASSDWGAGGEKLFF.

V usage is TRBV5-1 and J usage is TRBJ2-7; D gene uncertain. Germline V gene data show CDR1 as SGHRS and CDR2 as YFSETQ. The CDR3 runs to 14 residues. Trimming took off 0 bases at V and 1 base at J, with 8 bases between the two ends. The CDR3 DNA is TGCGCCAGCAGCTTGGTTCCAGATTCCTACGAGCAGTACTTC. This encodes CASSLVPDSYEQYF.

The chain is built from TRBV3-1 (or the pseudogene TRBV3-2) and TRBJ1-2, with D possibly being TRBD1 (6 bases). This CDR3 region has 14 residues. The V gene lost 3 bases and the J gene lost 4 bases, with 12 bases spanning the gap. Germline CDR1 is LGHDT and CDR2 is YNNKEL (reference sequence). The CDR3 is CASSQRGQFYGYTF. As DNA, the CDR3 is TGTGCCAGCAGCCAGAGAGGACAGTTCTATGGCTACACCTTC.

The chain has TRBV11-3 and TRBJ2-7; 12 bases fit TRBD1. CDR1 SGHNT and CDR2 YENEEA come from the germline V gene. The CDR3 loop spans 15 amino acids. Losses at the gene ends were 1 base for V and 6 bases for J; bases not matched to a gene: 4. CDR3 protein: CASSLGWDRGREQYF. CDR3 nucleotide sequence: TGTGCCAGCAGCTTAGGTTGGGACAGGGGGCGCGAGCAGTACTTC.